This TCR beta chain appears in the sequencing data of a study of T cell changes during pregnancy in multiple sclerosis. The repertoire was sequenced with immunoSEQ multiplex PCR; TCRdb's copy has only in-frame clones and lacks some. In the table there are 35,000 to 50,000 clones, roughly nine tenths of which are singletons. CDR3 size: 14 residues. From germline, CDR1 is SGHDT and CDR2 YYEEEE. V was clipped by 5 bases and J by 3 bases; unmatched bases: 7. The V call is TRBV5-6, the J call TRBJ1-2; 7 bases match TRBD1. This TCR derives from a female donor with multiple sclerosis, enrolled in a pregnancy study. The sequencing here drew on CD4+ T cells from peripheral blood mononuclear cells, taken in the first trimester of pregnancy. The CDR3 region is CASSDDRAHYGYTF. The CDR3 nucleotides read TGTGCCAGCAGTGATGACAGGGCCCACTATGGCTACACCTTC.